The 18 T cell receptor beta chains in this list originate from one sample, sequenced in a study of blood T cell repertoires in COVID-19. The repertoire was sequenced with immunoSEQ multiplex PCR; TCRdb's copy has only in-frame clones and lacks some. The repertoire includes about 140,000 clones, around nine tenths of them detected once, and 10% sits in the top ten. Sequenced input: peripheral blood. Source of these receptors: a man in his forties or fifties with active or convalescent COVID-19.

The rearrangement links TRBV27 to TRBJ2-1; the D gene is possibly TRBD2 (6 bases). The CDR3 extends over 15 amino acids. V dropped 3 bases and J dropped 1 base, with 10 bases sitting between them. Germline V gives CDR1 MNHEY, CDR2 SMNVEV (reference sequence). In DNA form, the CDR3 reads TGTGCCAGCAGTTTCCGCGGGACTTCCTACAATGAGCAGTTCTTC. Translating gives CASSFRGTSYNEQFF.

This chain uses TRBV28 with TRBJ1-5; 10 nucleotides line up with TRBD1. The junction had 8 bases not matched to a gene; V was cut back by 5 bases and J by 4 bases. The germline V gene encodes CDR1 MDHEN and CDR2 SYDVKM. This CDR3 comprises 16 residues. This CDR3 is CASSTRTGGVNQPQHF. The CDR3 bases are TGTGCCAGCAGTACCAGGACAGGGGGAGTTAATCAGCCCCAGCATTTT.

The chain uses TRBV10-2 and TRBJ1-1; D gene unclear. This CDR3 contains 13 residues. V was shortened by 8 bases and J by 0 bases, with 10 bases between the two germline ends. Per germline, CDR1 WSHSY and CDR2 SAAADI. The CDR3 DNA follows: TGCGCCAGCTCCGACGGAGTGAACACTGAAGCTTTCTTT. It codes for CASSDGVNTEAFF.

The chain recombines TRBV18 with TRBJ2-7; maybe TRBD1 (6 bases). The CDR3 runs to 15 residues. The germline V gene encodes CDR1 KGHSH and CDR2 LQKENI. V dropped 3 bases and J dropped 3 bases, with 15 bases sitting between them. CDR3 bases: TGTGCCAGCTCACCCGGCACTACAGGGTTCTACGAGCAGTACTTC. Translated, it gives CASSPGTTGFYEQYF.

V and J are TRBV12-5 and TRBJ2-3, with D possibly being TRBD2 (5 bases). V dropped 1 base and J dropped 3 bases, with 14 bases sitting between them. This CDR3 region has 16 residues. In germline, CDR1 is LGHNT, CDR2 FRNRAP. The DNA of the CDR3 is TGTGCTAGTGGTTTGGAAGAGGGAAAGAGAACAGATACGCAGTATTTT. Amino acid sequence: CASGLEEGKRTDTQYF.

About this clone: Other DNA sequences from this sample encode an identical CDR3 as well. V gene TRBV5-4 combines with J gene TRBJ2-7, with D maybe TRBD2 (5 bases). The CDR3 length is 15 residues. Germline lookup yields CDR1 SGHNT and CDR2 YYREEE (reference sequence). V gave up 1 base and J gave up 2 bases, with 13 bases separating them. CDR3 in amino acids: CASSLRGGLTYEQYF. The CDR3 coding sequence is TGTGCCAGCAGCTTGAGAGGCGGGCTAACCTACGAGCAGTACTTC.

J is TRBJ2-6 and V is TRBV10-3; D not resolved. Germline V gene data show CDR1 as ENHRY and CDR2 as SYGVKD. The germline V and J ends were trimmed by 0 bases and 4 bases, with 4 bases remaining between them. There are 14 residues in the CDR3. This chain's CDR3 is CAISESQGANVLTF. The CDR3 DNA follows: TGTGCCATCAGTGAGTCGCAGGGGGCCAACGTCCTGACTTTC.

The V gene is TRBV28, the J gene TRBJ1-1, with no clear D. V lost 7 bases and J 0 bases, leaving 9 bases between the germline ends. CDR1 and CDR2 (germline): MDHEN, SYDVKM. This CDR3 comprises 13 residues. In DNA, the CDR3 is TGTGCCAGCAAACGAGGGCTGAACACTGAAGCTTTCTTT. Translated: CASKRGLNTEAFF.

The chain joins TRBV7-4 to TRBJ2-7; 10 bases are shared with TRBD1. The junction had 8 bases not matched to a gene; V was cut back by 0 bases and J by 6 bases. This CDR3 contains 16 residues. Germline CDR1 reads SGHVT; CDR2 reads SQSDAQ. As DNA, the CDR3 is TGTGCCAGCAGCTTAGCACCCCCGGGACAGGGGATCGAGCAGTACTTC. Its translation: CASSLAPPGQGIEQYF.

The rearrangement links TRBV19 to TRBJ1-2; D is unresolved. CDR3 size: 13 residues. From germline, CDR1 is LNHDA and CDR2 SQIVND (reference sequence). Trimming took 1 base from V and 4 from J, leaving 7 bases between them. The CDR3 loop is CASSIGHLYGYTF. CDR3 nucleotides: TGTGCCAGTAGTATAGGGCACCTCTATGGCTACACCTTC.

The CDR3 is CASRAGTAETEAFF. CDR3 coding DNA: TGTGCCAGCAGGGCCGGGACAGCTGAAACTGAAGCTTTCTTT. The chain couples TRBV2 to TRBJ1-1; TRBD1 agrees at 7 bases. The CDR3 is 14 residues long. With V trimmed by 6 bases and J by 5 bases, 9 bases remained unmatched. Germline V gene sequence: CDR1 SNHLY, CDR2 FYNNEI.

The chain carries TRBV28 and TRBJ2-5; TRBD2 might be the D (6 bases). CDR3 size: 14 residues. V was clipped by 7 bases and J by 9 bases, with 21 bases between them. The germline V gene encodes CDR1 MDHEN and CDR2 SYDVKM. DNA of the CDR3: TGTGCCAGCAACCTCCCCGGGGCAGGGACTCCCCAGTACTTC. It specifies CASNLPGAGTPQYF.

V is TRBV6-4 and J is TRBJ2-1; 9 bases align to TRBD2. The CDR3 runs to 15 residues. With V trimmed by 2 bases and J by 7 bases, 6 bases remained unmatched. The V gene's germline CDR1 is MRHNA and CDR2 SNTAGT. CDR3 nucleotide sequence: TGTGCCAGCAGTGACAGGGCGGGAGGGAATAATGAGCAGTTCTTC. The encoded protein is CASSDRAGGNNEQFF.

This chain uses TRBV7-9 with TRBJ2-7, with TRBD2 matching over 11 bases. J was trimmed by 3 bases and V by 3 bases; bases with no gene match: 7. The CDR3 totals 16 residues. Germline CDR1 is SEHNR and CDR2 is FQNEAQ (reference sequence). The CDR3 bases are TGTGCCAGCAGCTTCAGTATTGGGACTAGCGGCTACGAGCAGTACTTC. Translation gives CASSFSIGTSGYEQYF.

This rearrangement joins TRBV7-9 to TRBJ2-5, with 8 nucleotides matching TRBD1. With 1 base clipped from V and 5 bases from J, the junction kept 12 bases outside the gene matches. CDR3 length: 17 amino acids. Per the germline V gene, CDR1 is SEHNR and CDR2 is FQNEAQ (reference sequence). The CDR3 nucleotides are TGTGCCAGCAGCTTAGTTAGAAGTGGCAGGGGGCAGGAGACCCAGTACTTC. The encoded protein is CASSLVRSGRGQETQYF. Complete variable domain (other parts from reference TRBV7-9 and TRBJ2-5): DTGVSQNPRHKITKRGQNVTFRCDPISEHNRLYWYRQTLGQGPEFLTYFQNEAQLEKSRLLSDRFSAERPKGSFSTLEIQRTEQGDSAMYLCASSLVRSGRGQETQYFGPGTRLLVL.

This clone was seen a single time. CDR3 sequence (DNA): TGTGCCAGCAGCTTAGTGATTCGTCGGGAGGGCCCCGAGGAGACCCAGTACTTC. It codes for CASSLVIRREGPEETQYF. The gene calls are TRBV11-3 and TRBJ2-5, with 8 bases matching TRBD2. CDR1 is SGHNT, CDR2 YENEEA, per germline. V lost 1 base, J lost 5 bases, and 15 bases stayed unmatched. The CDR3 is 18 amino acids.

The chain recombines TRBV11-2 with TRBJ2-7, with a weak D call TRBD1 (6 bases). The CDR3 has 13 amino acids. Germline V gene sequence: CDR1 SGHAT, CDR2 FQNNGV. Trimming took 11 bases from V and 4 from J, leaving 18 bases between them. The CDR3 region has the DNA TGTGCCTCTGGAGGACAGTCTCCTTACGAGCAGTACTTC. Translation: CASGGQSPYEQYF. Full variable domain (missing parts from reference TRBV11-2 and TRBJ2-7): EAGVAQSPRYKIIEKRQSVAFWCNPISGHATLYWYQQILGQGPKLLIQFQNNGVVDDSQLPKDRFSAERLKGVDSTLKIQPAKLEDSAVYLCASGGQSPYEQYFGPGTRLTVT.

Here the CDR3 reads CASSPPITGGSTGYTF. Written as DNA, the CDR3 is TGTGCCAGCTCACCACCGATTACAGGGGGCAGCACTGGCTACACCTTC. V gene TRBV18 combines with J gene TRBJ1-2, with 9 bases lining up with TRBD1. The V segment lost 0 bases and the J segment 7 bases; nucleotides outside the gene matches: 9. Germline V gives CDR1 KGHSH, CDR2 LQKENI. CDR3 size: 16 residues.